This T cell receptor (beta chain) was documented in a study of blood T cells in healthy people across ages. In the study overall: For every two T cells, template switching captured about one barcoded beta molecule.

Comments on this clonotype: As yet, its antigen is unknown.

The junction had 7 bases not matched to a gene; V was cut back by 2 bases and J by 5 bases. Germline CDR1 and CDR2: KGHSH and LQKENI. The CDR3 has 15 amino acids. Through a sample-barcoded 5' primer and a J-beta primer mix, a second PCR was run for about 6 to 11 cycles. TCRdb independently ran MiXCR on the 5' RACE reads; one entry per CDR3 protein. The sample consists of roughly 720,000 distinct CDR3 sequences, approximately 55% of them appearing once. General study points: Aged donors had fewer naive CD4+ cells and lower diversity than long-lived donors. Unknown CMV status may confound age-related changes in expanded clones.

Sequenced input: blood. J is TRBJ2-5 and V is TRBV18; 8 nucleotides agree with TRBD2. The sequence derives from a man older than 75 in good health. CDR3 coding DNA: TGTGCCAGCTCACCATTGAGCGGGAGTTTGGAGACCCAGTACTTC. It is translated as CASSPLSGSLETQYF. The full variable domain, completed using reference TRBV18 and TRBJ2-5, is NAGVMQNPRHLVRRRGQEARLRCSPMKGHSHVYWYRQLPEEGLKFMVYLQKENIIDESGMPKERFSAEFPKEGPSILRIQQVVRGDSAAYFCASSPLSGSLETQYFGPGTRLLVL.